This TCR beta chain stems from a study of blood T cell repertoires in COVID-19. Overall study context: From T cells, B-cell-depleted T cells, or PBMCs came the material, which was cDNA or gDNA.

The CDR3 has 16 residues. J gave up 2 bases and V 0 bases, and 8 bases lay outside the gene matches. Germline CDR1 reads GTSNPN; CDR2 reads SVGIG (reference sequence). Profiling relied on immunoSEQ multiplex PCR, and the TCRdb table lists in-frame clones only, not all of them. The data hold 70,000 to 75,000 clones, with about four fifths observed a single time. This clone was counted a single time. The J gene is TRBJ2-5, the V gene TRBV30, with TRBD2 matching over 8 bases. Source material: peripheral blood. The sequence was obtained from a man between 65 and 79 years old with acute or convalescent COVID-19. CDR3 sequence (DNA): TGTGCCTGGAGTGTAGGTGTAGCTAGCGGGCAAGAGACCCAGTACTTC. Protein product: CAWSVGVASGQETQYF.